Shown below are 10 T cell receptor beta chains from a single sample sequenced in a study of identifying expanded T cells in peripheral blood. The repertoire was sequenced with immunoSEQ multiplex PCR; TCRdb's copy has only in-frame clones and lacks some. The sample carries about 80,000 clones, about 88% recorded once. Sequenced: blood. The source is a person aged 18 to 75 in good health.

The chain links TRBV29-1 to TRBJ1-2, with a tentative D call TRBD1 (5 bases). The V and J ends lost 7 bases and 3 bases respectively, with 15 bases between them. Looked up from germline, CDR1 is SQVTM and CDR2 is ANQGSEA. The CDR3 totals 13 residues. The CDR3 DNA is TGCAGCGCCCAACGGGGGTCGGACTATGGCTACACCTTC. Its translation is CSAQRGSDYGYTF.

This clone was observed a few times. The gene calls are TRBV18 and TRBJ1-2; no clear D gene. The ends were cut back, 3 bases at V and 4 bases at J, with 9 bases in the middle. This CDR3 has 13 residues. Germline values: CDR1 KGHSH, CDR2 LQKENI. The CDR3 coding sequence is TGTGCCAGCTCACCCGAAGAGTCCTATGGCTACACCTTC. Its protein product is CASSPEESYGYTF.

In this sample, this clone turned up a few times. The chain carries TRBV11-2 and TRBJ2-7; D is unresolved. Germline CDR1 reads SGHAT; CDR2 reads FQNNGV. The length of the CDR3 is 13 residues. Trimming cost V 0 bases and J 6 bases, with 9 bases left between them. The CDR3 loop is CASSLDRRREQYF. The CDR3 region has the DNA TGTGCCAGCAGCTTAGATCGAAGGCGCGAGCAGTACTTC. Based on the CDR3 plus reference TRBV11-2 and TRBJ2-7, the full variable domain is EAGVAQSPRYKIIEKRQSVAFWCNPISGHATLYWYQQILGQGPKLLIQFQNNGVVDDSQLPKDRFSAERLKGVDSTLKIQPAKLEDSAVYLCASSLDRRREQYFGPGTRLTVT.

The rearrangement links TRBV5-1 to TRBJ2-5, with unresolved D. The ends were cut back, 4 bases at V and 7 bases at J, with 17 bases in the middle. CDR1 is SGHRS, CDR2 YFSETQ, per germline. This CDR3 is 14 amino acids long. The CDR3 is CASSRPAEPGTQYF. The CDR3 nucleotides are TGCGCCAGCAGCCGGCCGGCGGAACCAGGGACCCAGTACTTC. Full variable domain (missing parts from reference TRBV5-1 and TRBJ2-5): KAGVTQTPRYLIKTRGQQVTLSCSPISGHRSVSWYQQTPGQGLQFLFEYFSETQRNKGNFPGRFSGRQFSNSRSEMNVSTLELGDSALYLCASSRPAEPGTQYFGPGTRLLVL.

This clone was seen just once. This sequence joins TRBV13 and TRBJ2-1; D is perhaps TRBD2 (6 bases). CDR1 PRHDT and CDR2 FYEKMQ come from the germline V gene (reference sequence). V was trimmed by 1 base and J by 11 bases, leaving 15 bases between them. This CDR3 contains 14 residues. The CDR3 reads CASSLEAGWRQQFF. The CDR3, as DNA: TGTGCCAGCAGCTTAGAGGCGGGGTGGCGTCAGCAGTTCTTC.

CDR3 residues: CSAQTGTGEKLFF. CDR3 sequence (DNA): TGCAGCGCCCAGACAGGGACGGGTGAAAAACTGTTTTTT. The V call is TRBV29-1, the J call TRBJ1-4; 7 bases fit TRBD1. The CDR3 extends over 13 amino acids. V shed 7 bases, J shed 7 bases, and the junction held 9 bases outside the gene matches. Germline assignment: CDR1 SQVTM and CDR2 ANQGSEA.

The V gene is TRBV28, the J gene TRBJ1-2; 8 bases line up with TRBD1. The CDR3 consists of 14 residues. The J segment lost 7 bases and the V segment lost 3 bases, leaving 7 bases of the junction unmatched. The V gene's germline CDR1 is MDHEN and CDR2 SYDVKM. CDR3 loop: CASSLSQGAGGYTF. The DNA of the CDR3 is TGTGCCAGCAGTTTGTCTCAGGGGGCAGGTGGCTACACCTTC.

V gene TRBV28 combines with J gene TRBJ1-4; D gene ambiguous. Germline CDR1 MDHEN, CDR2 SYDVKM. The CDR3 has 20 residues. Trimming left V 6 bases short and J 3 bases short, with 29 bases between. The CDR3 DNA sequence: TGTGCCAGCAGCTCTCCCCCCCCCGACTCCGATCGGTGGTCTAATGAAAAACTGTTTTTT. Translating gives CASSSPPPDSDRWSNEKLFF.

The chain joins TRBV5-1 to TRBJ2-3, with 8 bases lining up with TRBD1. V gave up 0 bases and J gave up 4 bases; unmatched junction bases: 7. The CDR3 contains 16 residues. The germline gives CDR1 SGHRS, CDR2 YFSETQ. Written as DNA, the CDR3 is TGCGCCAGCAGCTTGGGACAGGGGACGGACGCAGATACGCAGTATTTT. Translation: CASSLGQGTDADTQYF.

The CDR3 DNA is TGCGCCAGCAGCTGGAGGGGGAGGGACACGGCTAACGAGCAGTACTTC. Its protein product is CASSWRGRDTANEQYF. The chain joins TRBV5-1 to TRBJ2-7; tentatively, D is TRBD2 (7 bases). The CDR3 runs 16 residues. CDR1 and CDR2 from the germline V gene are SGHRS and YFSETQ. The V end was cut by 3 bases, the J end by 5 bases, with 21 bases between. Supplemented by reference TRBV5-1 and TRBJ2-7, the full variable domain reads KAGVTQTPRYLIKTRGQQVTLSCSPISGHRSVSWYQQTPGQGLQFLFEYFSETQRNKGNFPGRFSGRQFSNSRSEMNVSTLELGDSALYLCASSWRGRDTANEQYFGPGTRLTVT.